This T cell receptor (beta chain) was sequenced in a study of metastatic and nonmetastatic thyroid tumors. Study-level findings and limits: When malignant thyroid tumors were compared with benign nodules, TCR beta diversity was reportedly significantly higher in the malignant tumors. This held in both blood and tumor samples.

With V trimmed by 2 bases and J by 2 bases, 2 bases remained unmatched. There are 15 residues in the CDR3. Germline lookup yields CDR1 MNHEY and CDR2 SVGAGI. Each patient came to thyroid surgery without any prior treatment (of any kind). Authors' data handling: The authors used CDR3 differences across clinicopathological groups to build a distant-metastasis classifier for papillary thyroid cancer. TCRdb recomputed clones from the PCR reads via MiXCR. What appears here as the V and J calls and clone size reflects TCRdb's work, not the paper's. The sample has 43,000 or so clones; under 20% are singletons. At least ten counts were recorded for this clone. The antigen remains undetermined.

This chain connects TRBV6-5 to TRBJ2-1; 8 bases map to TRBD2. The material sequenced was blood. The receptor was derived from a female donor with papillary thyroid cancer or a benign thyroid nodule (not recorded which). Some clones in this sample may be carry-over from other donors' samples. CDR3 sequence: CASSYSGSAYNEQFF. The CDR3 DNA reads as TGTGCCAGCAGTTACAGCGGGAGTGCCTACAATGAGCAGTTCTTC.